This T cell receptor (beta chain) comes out of a study of radiotherapy plus CTLA-4 blockade in lung cancer. Patients with chemo-refractory metastatic non-small-cell lung cancer received focal radiation plus CTLA-4 blockade with ipilimumab. Profiled with immunoSEQ multiplex PCR; TCRdb holds only in-frame clones, not every one. The sample holds roughly 86,000 clones, around 86% seen once. The ends were cut back, 6 bases at V and 1 base at J, with 15 bases in the middle. Germline V lookup: CDR1 SGHVS, CDR2 FNYEAQ. The CDR3 contains 15 residues. The sequencing used peripheral blood, collected from a patient treated with radiotherapy plus ipilimumab. This receptor was taken from a human donor with non-small cell lung cancer who had stable disease on radiotherapy plus ipilimumab. This sequence joins TRBV7-6 and TRBJ1-1, with D unclear. The DNA of the CDR3 is TGTGCCAGCAGTCCTTTATATTCAGCGAACACTGAAGCTTTCTTT. This gives the protein CASSPLYSANTEAFF.